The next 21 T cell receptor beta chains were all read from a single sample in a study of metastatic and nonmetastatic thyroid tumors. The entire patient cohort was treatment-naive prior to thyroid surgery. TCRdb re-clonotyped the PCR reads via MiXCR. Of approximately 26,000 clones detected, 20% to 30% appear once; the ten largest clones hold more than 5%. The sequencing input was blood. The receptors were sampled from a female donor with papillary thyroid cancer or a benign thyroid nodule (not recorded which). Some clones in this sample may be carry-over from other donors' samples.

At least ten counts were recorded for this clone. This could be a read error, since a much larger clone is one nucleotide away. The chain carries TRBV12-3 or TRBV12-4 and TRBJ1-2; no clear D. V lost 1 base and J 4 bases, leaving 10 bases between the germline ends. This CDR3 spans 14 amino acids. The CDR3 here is CASSLVSTSYGYTF. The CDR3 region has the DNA TGTGCCAGCAGTTTAGTCAGCACTAGCTATGGCTACACCTTC.

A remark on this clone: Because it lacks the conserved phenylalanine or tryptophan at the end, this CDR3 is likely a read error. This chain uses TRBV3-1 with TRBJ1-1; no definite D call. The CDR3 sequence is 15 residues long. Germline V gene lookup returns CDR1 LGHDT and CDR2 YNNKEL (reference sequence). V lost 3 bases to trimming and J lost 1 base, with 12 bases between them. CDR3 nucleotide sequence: TGTGCCAGCAGCCACCAAGGACTGAAGAACACTGAAGCTTTCCTC. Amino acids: CASSHQGLKNTEAFL.

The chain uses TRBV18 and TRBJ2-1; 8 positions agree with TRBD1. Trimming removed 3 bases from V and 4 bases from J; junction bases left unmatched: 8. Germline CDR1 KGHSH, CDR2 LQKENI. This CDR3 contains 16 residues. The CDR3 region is CASSPFPGQGYNEQFF. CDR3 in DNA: TGTGCCAGCTCACCGTTTCCTGGACAGGGTTACAATGAGCAGTTCTTC.

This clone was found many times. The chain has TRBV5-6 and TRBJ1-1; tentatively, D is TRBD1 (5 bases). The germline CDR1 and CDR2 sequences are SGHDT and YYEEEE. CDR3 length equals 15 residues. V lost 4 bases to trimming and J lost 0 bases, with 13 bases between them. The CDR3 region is CASSRLQGMNTEAFF. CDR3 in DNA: TGTGCCAGCAGCCGCCTGCAGGGCATGAACACTGAAGCTTTCTTT.

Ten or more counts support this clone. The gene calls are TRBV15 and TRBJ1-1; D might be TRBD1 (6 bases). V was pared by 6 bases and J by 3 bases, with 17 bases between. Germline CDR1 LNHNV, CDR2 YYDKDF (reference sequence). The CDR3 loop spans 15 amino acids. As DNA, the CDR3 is TGTGCCACCAGAGTACACAAGCCAGGGGACACTGAAGCTTTCTTT. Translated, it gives CATRVHKPGDTEAFF.

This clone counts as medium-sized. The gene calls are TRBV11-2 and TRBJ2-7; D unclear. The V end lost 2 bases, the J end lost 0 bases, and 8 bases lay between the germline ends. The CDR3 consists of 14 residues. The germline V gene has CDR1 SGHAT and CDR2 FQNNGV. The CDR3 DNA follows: TGTGCCAGCAGCTTATGGCAGACCTCCTACGAGCAGTACTTC. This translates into CASSLWQTSYEQYF.

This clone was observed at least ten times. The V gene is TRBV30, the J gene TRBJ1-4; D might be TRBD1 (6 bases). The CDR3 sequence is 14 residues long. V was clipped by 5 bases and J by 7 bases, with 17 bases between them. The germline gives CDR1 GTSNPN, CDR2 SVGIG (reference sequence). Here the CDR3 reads CAWLGGAHGEKLFF. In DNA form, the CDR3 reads TGTGCCTGGCTTGGGGGGGCGCACGGTGAAAAACTGTTTTTT.

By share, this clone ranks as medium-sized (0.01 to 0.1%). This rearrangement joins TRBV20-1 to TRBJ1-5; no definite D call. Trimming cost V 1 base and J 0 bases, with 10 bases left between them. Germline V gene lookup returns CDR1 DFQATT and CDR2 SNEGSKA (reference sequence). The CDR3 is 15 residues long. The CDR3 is CSARGSVDSNQPQHF. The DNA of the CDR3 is TGCAGTGCTAGAGGATCGGTAGATAGCAATCAGCCCCAGCATTTT.

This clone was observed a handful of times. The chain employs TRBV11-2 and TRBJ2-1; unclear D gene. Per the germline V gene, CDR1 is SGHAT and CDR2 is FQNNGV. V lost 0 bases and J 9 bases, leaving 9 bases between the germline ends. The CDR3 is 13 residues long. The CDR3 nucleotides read TGTGCCAGCAGCTTAGAGACGTCCGGTGAGCAGTTCTTC. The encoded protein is CASSLETSGEQFF.

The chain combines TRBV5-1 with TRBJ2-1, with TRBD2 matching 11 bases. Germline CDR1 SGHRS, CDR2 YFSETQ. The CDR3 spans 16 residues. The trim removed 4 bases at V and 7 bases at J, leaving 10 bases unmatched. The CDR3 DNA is TGCGCCAGCAGCCAAAAACTAGCGGGAGCCGTGAATGAGCAGTTCTTC. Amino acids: CASSQKLAGAVNEQFF.

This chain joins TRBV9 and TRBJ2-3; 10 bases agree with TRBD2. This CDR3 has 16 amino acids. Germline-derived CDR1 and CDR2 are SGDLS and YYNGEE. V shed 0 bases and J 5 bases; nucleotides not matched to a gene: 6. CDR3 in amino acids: CASSVGSGRAQDTQYF. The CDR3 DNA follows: TGTGCCAGCAGCGTAGGAAGCGGGAGGGCCCAAGATACGCAGTATTTT.

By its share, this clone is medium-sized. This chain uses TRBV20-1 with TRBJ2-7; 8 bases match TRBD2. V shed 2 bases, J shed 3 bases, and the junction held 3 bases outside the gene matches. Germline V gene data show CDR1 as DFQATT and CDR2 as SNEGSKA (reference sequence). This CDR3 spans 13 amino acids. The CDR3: CSARSGRDYEQYV. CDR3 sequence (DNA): TGCAGTGCTAGAAGCGGGAGAGACTACGAGCAGTACGTC.

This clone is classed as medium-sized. The CDR3 DNA is TGTGCCAGCAGTGAGTTGTACAGTCGCACAGATACGCAGTATTTT. This sequence encodes CASSELYSRTDTQYF. The rearrangement links TRBV6-1 to TRBJ2-3, with D unresolved. The CDR3 sequence is 15 residues long. The germline V and J ends were trimmed by 3 bases and 1 base, with 11 bases remaining between them. Germline V gene lookup returns CDR1 MNHNS and CDR2 SASEGT.

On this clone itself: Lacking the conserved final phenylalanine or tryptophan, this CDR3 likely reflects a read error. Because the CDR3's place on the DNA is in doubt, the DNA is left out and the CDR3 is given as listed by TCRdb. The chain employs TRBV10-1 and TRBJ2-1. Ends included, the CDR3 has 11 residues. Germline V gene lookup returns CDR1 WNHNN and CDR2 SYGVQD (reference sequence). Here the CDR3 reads CASSAGNEQFS.

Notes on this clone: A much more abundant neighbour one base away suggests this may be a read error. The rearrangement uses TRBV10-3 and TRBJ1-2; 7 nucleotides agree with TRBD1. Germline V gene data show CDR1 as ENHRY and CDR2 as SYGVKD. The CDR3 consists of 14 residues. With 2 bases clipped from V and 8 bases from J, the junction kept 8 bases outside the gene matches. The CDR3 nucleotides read TGTGCCATCAGTGAGGACAGGGTGCTGATCGGCTACACCTTC. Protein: CAISEDRVLIGYTF.

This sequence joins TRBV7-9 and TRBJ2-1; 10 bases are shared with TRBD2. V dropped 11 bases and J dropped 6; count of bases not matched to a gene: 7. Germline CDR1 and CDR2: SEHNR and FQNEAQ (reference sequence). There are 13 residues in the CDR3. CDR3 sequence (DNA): TGTGCCGTACCGGGACTAGCGACCAATGAGCAGTTCTTC. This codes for CAVPGLATNEQFF. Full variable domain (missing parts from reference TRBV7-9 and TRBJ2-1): DTGVSQNPRHKITKRGQNVTFRCDPISEHNRLYWYRQTLGQGPEFLTYFQNEAQLEKSRLLSDRFSAERPKGSFSTLEIQRTEQGDSAMYLCAVPGLATNEQFFGPGTRLTVL.

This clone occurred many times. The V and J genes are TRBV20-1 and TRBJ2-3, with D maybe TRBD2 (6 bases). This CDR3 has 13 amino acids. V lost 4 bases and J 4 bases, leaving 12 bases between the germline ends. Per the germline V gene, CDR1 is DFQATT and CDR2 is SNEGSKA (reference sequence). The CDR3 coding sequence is TGCAGTGCTAACCGGGACTCGCCAGATACGCAGTATTTT. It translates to CSANRDSPDTQYF.

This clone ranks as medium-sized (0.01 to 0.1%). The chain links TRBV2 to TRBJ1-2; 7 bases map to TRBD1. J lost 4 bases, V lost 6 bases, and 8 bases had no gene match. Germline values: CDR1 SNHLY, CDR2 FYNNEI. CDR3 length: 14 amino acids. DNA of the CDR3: TGTGCCAGCAGAGAAAGGACAGGAGTCTATGGCTACACCTTC. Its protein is CASRERTGVYGYTF.

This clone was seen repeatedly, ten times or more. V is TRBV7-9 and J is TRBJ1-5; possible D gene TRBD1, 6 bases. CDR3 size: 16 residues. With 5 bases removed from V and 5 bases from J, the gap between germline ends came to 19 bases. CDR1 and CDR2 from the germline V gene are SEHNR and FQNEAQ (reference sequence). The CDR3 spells CASSQAAGGFYQPQHF. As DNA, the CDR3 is TGTGCCAGCAGCCAGGCAGCCGGGGGCTTCTATCAGCCCCAGCATTTT.

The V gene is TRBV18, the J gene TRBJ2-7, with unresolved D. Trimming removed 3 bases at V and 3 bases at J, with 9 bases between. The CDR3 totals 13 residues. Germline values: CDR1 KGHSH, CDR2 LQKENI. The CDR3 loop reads CASSPSQDYEQYF. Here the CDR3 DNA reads TGTGCCAGCTCACCGAGTCAGGACTACGAGCAGTACTTC.

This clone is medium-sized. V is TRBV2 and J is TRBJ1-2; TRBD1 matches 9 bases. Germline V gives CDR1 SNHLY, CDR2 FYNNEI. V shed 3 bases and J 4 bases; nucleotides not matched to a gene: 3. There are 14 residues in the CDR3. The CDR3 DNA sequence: TGTGCCAGCAGTGAGACGGGACAGGGCTATGGCTACACCTTC. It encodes CASSETGQGYGYTF. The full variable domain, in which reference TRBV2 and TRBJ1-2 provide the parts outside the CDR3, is EPEVTQTPSHQVTQMGQEVILRCVPISNHLYFYWYRQILGQKVEFLVSFYNNEISEKSEIFDDQFSVERPDGSNFTLKIRSTKLEDSAMYFCASSETGQGYGYTFGSGTRLTVV.